The following is a T cell receptor beta chain sequence with its context. The antigen remains undetermined. The sample contains more than one DNA sequence encoding this CDR3. This specimen comes from a study of cytomegalovirus exposure and HLA in healthy donors. Looking at the study overall: Previous work identified 120 million or so unique TCR beta sequences from some 170 million T cells. Assignment to the Caucasian-associated ancestry cluster applied to over 70% of the approximately 390 genotyped donors. General study results and limits: The study reported that TCR beta sequences accurately predicted HLA-A and HLA-B alleles in most subjects.

Germline V CDR1 and CDR2: KGHSH, LQKENI. CDR3 length: 13 amino acids. The germline V and J ends were trimmed by 0 bases and 9 bases, with 6 bases remaining between them. PCR amplification relied on 60 Vbeta primers (plus 13 Jbeta primers). TCRdb's copy holds only in-frame clones and misses some; the assay was immunoSEQ multiplex PCR. The profile shows around 280,000 clones, approximately 90% of them singletons. Sample: PBMCs. The chain is built from TRBV18 and TRBJ1-6, with D uncertain. The receptor was isolated from a woman between 18 and 29 years old in good health and CMV-seronegative. CDR3 coding DNA: TGTGCCAGCTCACCACCCTTTTTTTCACCCCTCCACTTT. Translating gives CASSPPFFSPLHF.